A single sample gave rise to the 2 T cell receptor beta chains below, sequenced in a study of blood T cell repertoires in COVID-19. The repertoire was sequenced with immunoSEQ multiplex PCR; TCRdb's copy has only in-frame clones and lacks some. The sample records 90,000 or so clones, around 87% being singletons. Specimen: peripheral blood. The source is a human donor in a cohort sampled during active COVID-19.

The rearrangement links TRBV4-1 to TRBJ1-5, with 8 bases lining up with TRBD1. The V segment lost 2 bases and the J segment 2 bases; nucleotides outside the gene matches: 5. The CDR3 length is 16 residues. Looked up from germline, CDR1 is MGHRA and CDR2 is YSYEKL. The CDR3 region is CASSQPGQGGNQPQHF. For the CDR3, the DNA is TGCGCCAGCAGCCAACCAGGACAGGGAGGCAATCAGCCCCAGCATTTT.

The chain employs TRBV2 and TRBJ1-1, with D hard to call. The length of the CDR3 is 13 residues. V gave up 2 bases and J gave up 3 bases, with 7 bases separating them. Germline CDR1 is SNHLY and CDR2 is FYNNEI. CDR3 loop: CASSEMSYTEAFF. The CDR3 DNA sequence: TGTGCCAGCAGTGAAATGAGTTACACTGAAGCTTTCTTT.